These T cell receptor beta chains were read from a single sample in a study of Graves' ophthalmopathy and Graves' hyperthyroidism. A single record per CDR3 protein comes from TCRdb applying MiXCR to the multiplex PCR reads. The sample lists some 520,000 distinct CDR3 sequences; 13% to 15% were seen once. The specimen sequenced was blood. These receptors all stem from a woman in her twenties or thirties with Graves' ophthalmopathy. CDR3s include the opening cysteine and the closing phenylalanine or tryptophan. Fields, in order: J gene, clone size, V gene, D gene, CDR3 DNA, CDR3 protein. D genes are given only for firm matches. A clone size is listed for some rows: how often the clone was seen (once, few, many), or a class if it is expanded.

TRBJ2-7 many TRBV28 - TGTGCCAGCGGCGGAGGGGGGGTTGCTAACTACGAGCAGTACTTC CASGGGGVANYEQYF
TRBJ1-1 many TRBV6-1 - TGTGCCGGCATCTCATGGGCAGGGAGCACTGAAGCTTTCTTT CAGISWAGSTEAFF
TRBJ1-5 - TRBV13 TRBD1 TGTGCCAGCAGCTTAGCAGGGGGCAAAAATCAGCCCCAGCATTTT CASSLAGGKNQPQHF
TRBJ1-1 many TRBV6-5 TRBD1 TGTGCCAGCAGTTCAACGACAGGGGACACTGAAGCTTTCTTT CASSSTTGDTEAFF
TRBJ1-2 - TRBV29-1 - TGCAGCGTTGAAGACGGGGGCCTCGGGGGTAACTATGGCTACACCTTC CSVEDGGLGGNYGYTF
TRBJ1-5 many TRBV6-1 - TGTGCCAGCAGTGACAGAGGGGGGGGTCAGCCCCAGCATTTT CASSDRGGGQPQHF
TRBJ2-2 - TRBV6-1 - TGTGCCAGCAGCAACGCAGGGAACACCGGGGAGCTGTTTTTT CASSNAGNTGELFF
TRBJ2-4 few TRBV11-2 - TGTGCCAGCAGCTTAGACTTGGGGGGCAACATTCAGTACTTC CASSLDLGGNIQYF
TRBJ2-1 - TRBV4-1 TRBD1 TGCGCCAGCAGCCAAGAATCAGGTCGGACAGGGGCAGTTTCCTACAATGAGCAGTTCTTC CASSQESGRTGAVSYNEQFF
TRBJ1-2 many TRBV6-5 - TGTGCCAGCAGTAACGACATGTCCGGGGGGAACTATGGCTACACCTTC CASSNDMSGGNYGYTF
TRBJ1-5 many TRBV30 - TGTGCCTGGAGTGGGGGAGGGGAACAGCCCCAGCATTTT CAWSGGGEQPQHF
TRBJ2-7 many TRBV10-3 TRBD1 TGTGCCATCAGTGAACTATCGAGGACAGGGGGATACGAGCAGTACTTC CAISELSRTGGYEQYF
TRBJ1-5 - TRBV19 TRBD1 TGTGCCAGTAGTGGGACAGGGATGGATAGGGAGCCCCAGCATTTT CASSGTGMDREPQHF
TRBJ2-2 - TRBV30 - TGTGCCTGGAGTATGAGGTTCACCGGGGAGCTGTTTTTT CAWSMRFTGELFF
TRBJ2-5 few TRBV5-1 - TGCGCCAGCAGCTGGGAACAGGGAAGCGGGGAGACCCAGTACTTC CASSWEQGSGETQYF
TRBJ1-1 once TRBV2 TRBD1 TGTGCCAGCCACGGGGGACAGGCCGAAGCTTTCTTT CASHGGQAEAFF
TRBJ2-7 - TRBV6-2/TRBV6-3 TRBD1 TGTGCCAGCAGTTTCACCGGGACAGGCTACTCCTACGAGCAGTACTTC CASSFTGTGYSYEQYF
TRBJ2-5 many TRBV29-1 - TGCAGCGTCGCTAGCGTTTGGGGAGAGACCCAGTACTTC CSVASVWGETQYF
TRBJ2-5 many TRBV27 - TGTGCCAGCACCCTAGGGGGGTGGGAGACCCAGTACTTC CASTLGGWETQYF
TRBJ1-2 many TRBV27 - TGTGCCAGCAGTCCACAGGTCCGGACCGGCGGGTATGGCTACACCTTC CASSPQVRTGGYGYTF
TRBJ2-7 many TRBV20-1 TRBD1 TGCAGTGCCCTAGGGACAGCCGAGGTGGAGCAGTACTTC CSALGTAEVEQYF
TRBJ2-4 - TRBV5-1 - TGCGCCAGCAGCTTGGAGGGCCTCCGACTATGGGAGACCAAGTACTTC CASSLEGLRLWETKYF
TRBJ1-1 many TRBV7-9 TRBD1 TGTGCCAGCAGGCGGGACAGAGACACTGAAGCTTTCTTT CASRRDRDTEAFF
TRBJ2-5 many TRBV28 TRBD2 TGTGCCAGCAGTCTCATGGGACTAGCGGTCCCAGGGAGAGAGACCCAGTACTTC CASSLMGLAVPGRETQYF
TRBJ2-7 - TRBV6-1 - TGTGCCAGCCGCCCAGCCCCGAGGAGCTTCTACGAGCAGTACTTC CASRPAPRSFYEQYF
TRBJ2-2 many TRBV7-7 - TGTGCTAGCAGCTTAGAAACGGCCAGGAACACCGGGGAGCTGTTTTTT CASSLETARNTGELFF
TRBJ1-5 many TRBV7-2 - TGTGCCAGCAGCTTAGCCTCAGACGGTTTCAATCAGCCCCAGCATTTT CASSLASDGFNQPQHF
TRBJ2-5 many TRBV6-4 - TGTGCCAGCATGAAAGTTCGGATCCAAGAGACCCAGTACTTC CASMKVRIQETQYF
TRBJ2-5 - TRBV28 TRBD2 TGTGCCAGCAGCCCATCTTTCGGACTAGCGGGAGGGCCTGGGAGGAGAGAGACCCAGTACTTC CASSPSFGLAGGPGRRETQYF
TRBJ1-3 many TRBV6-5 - TGTGCCAGCACTTCGGACCGAGCCTCTGGAAACACCATATATTTT CASTSDRASGNTIYF
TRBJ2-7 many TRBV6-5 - TGTGCCAGCAGTTTACCCCAGGGGCAAAGGGGTAACGAGCAGTACTTC CASSLPQGQRGNEQYF
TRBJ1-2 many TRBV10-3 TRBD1 TGTGCCATCAGAGTGGACAGGGGGCAGGAGTACACCTTC CAIRVDRGQEYTF
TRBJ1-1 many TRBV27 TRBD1 TGTGCCAGCAGTTGGGACAGGAAAAACACTGAAGCTTTCTTT CASSWDRKNTEAFF
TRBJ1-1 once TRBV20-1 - TGCAGTGCTGGGTCCAGATTTAACACTGAAGCTTTCTTT CSAGSRFNTEAFF
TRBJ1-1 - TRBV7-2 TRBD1 TGTGCCAGCAGCTTACAGGGGGCAGGGAACACTGAAGCTTTCTTT CASSLQGAGNTEAFF
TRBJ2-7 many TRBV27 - TGTGCCAGCAGTTTCCGTACAGGATTAATCCCCTACGAGCAGTACTTC CASSFRTGLIPYEQYF
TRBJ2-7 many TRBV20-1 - TGCAGTGCTAACCCGCTGGGTCCCTCCTACGAGCAGTACTTC CSANPLGPSYEQYF
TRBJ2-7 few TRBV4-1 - TGCGCCAGCAGCCAAGATTTCGGGACCCAATACGAGCAGTACTTC CASSQDFGTQYEQYF
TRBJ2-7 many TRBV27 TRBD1 TGTGCCAGCTGGGACAGGGTCTACGAGCAGTACTTC CASWDRVYEQYF
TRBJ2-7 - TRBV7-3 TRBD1 TGTGCCAGCAGCGCAGGGACAGGGGGGCTCAACGAGCAGTACTTC CASSAGTGGLNEQYF
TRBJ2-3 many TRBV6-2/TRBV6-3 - TGTGCCAGCACCGTAACAGATACGCAGTATTTT CASTVTDTQYF
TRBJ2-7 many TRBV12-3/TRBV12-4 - TGTGCCAGTGGGAGGGGACAGAAAATCGGCGAGCAGTACTTC CASGRGQKIGEQYF
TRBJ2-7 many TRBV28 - TGTGCCAGCACCTCGGGCGGGTACTACGAGCAGTACTTC CASTSGGYYEQYF
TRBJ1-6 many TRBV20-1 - TGCAGTGCCCGAAGTGCTCGGGGTCCTAATTCACCCCTCCACTTT CSARSARGPNSPLHF
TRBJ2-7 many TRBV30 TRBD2 TGTGCCTGGAGTGGGGGACTAGCGGTAAAGCAGTACTTC CAWSGGLAVKQYF
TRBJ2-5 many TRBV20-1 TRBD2 TGCAGTACGCTAGCGGGAGGAGAGACCCAGTACTTC CSTLAGGETQYF
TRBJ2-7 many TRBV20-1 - TGCAGTGCTAGTAGTCTCCCCTACGAGCAGTACTTC CSASSLPYEQYF
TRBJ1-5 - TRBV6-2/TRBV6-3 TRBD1 TGTGCCAGCAGTTTTCGCGTTACAGGGGAGAATCAGCCCCAGCATTTT CASSFRVTGENQPQHF
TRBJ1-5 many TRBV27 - TGTGCCAGCAACTGGATCCGGGACCCGCACAGGCGGCCCCAGCATTTT CASNWIRDPHRRPQHF
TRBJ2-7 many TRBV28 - TGTGCCAGCAGGGGGGGCAGGGCTCCCTACGAGCAGTACTTC CASRGGRAPYEQYF
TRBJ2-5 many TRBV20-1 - TGCAGTGCTAGAGTGCACCCCGGAGAGACCCAGTACTTC CSARVHPGETQYF
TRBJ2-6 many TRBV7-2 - TGTGCCAGCAGCCCCCCCGGGGCTGGGGCCAACGTCCTGACTTTC CASSPPGAGANVLTF
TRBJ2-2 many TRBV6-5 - TGTGCCAGCAGTTACTCGAGGGACACCGGGGAGCTGTTTTTT CASSYSRDTGELFF
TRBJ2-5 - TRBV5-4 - TGTGCCAGCAGCTTGGAGGGCAGGGGAAGGGGAGAGACCCAGTACTTC CASSLEGRGRGETQYF
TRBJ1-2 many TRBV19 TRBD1 TGTGCCAGTAGTATTGTGACAGGGGGACGTGGCTACACCTTC CASSIVTGGRGYTF
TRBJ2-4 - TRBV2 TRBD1 TGTGCCAGCAGCTTGAGGGGGCCCAAAAACATTCAGTACTTC CASSLRGPKNIQYF
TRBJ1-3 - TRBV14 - TGTGCCAGCAGCCAAGATCAGCTGGCATTTACTGGAAACACCATATATTTT CASSQDQLAFTGNTIYF
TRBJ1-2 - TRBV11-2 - TGTGCCAGCAGCTTAGATGTACAGGACTCCTATGGCTACACCTTC CASSLDVQDSYGYTF
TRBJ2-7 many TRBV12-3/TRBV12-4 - TGTGCCAGCAGTTTAAGCTTCTTTCAGCCAAATCCCATTAGGGTTTACTACGAGCAGTACTTC CASSLSFFQPNPIRVYYEQYF